This T cell receptor beta chain emerged from a study of blood T cell repertoires in COVID-19. About the research overall: Spain, Italy and the United States supplied samples that represented acute and convalescent COVID-19.

Everyone who took part was roughly 18 to 89 years old, and they came from about two dozen US areas. Which cohort a participant joined came from the clinical history participants gave. In the original analysis: From reference gene primer amplification, estimates of nucleated cell counts were derived. Some clones are missing from TCRdb's copy, which holds only in-frame ones; the method was immunoSEQ multiplex PCR. V and J calls and clone size are given by that table; D and trimming were obtained from the DNA. The table includes some 190,000 clones, about 82% detected once. Trimming removed 1 base from V and 6 bases from J; junction bases left unmatched: 7. The germline V gene encodes CDR1 SGHTA and CDR2 FQGNSA. This CDR3 is 15 amino acids long.

This TCR was recovered from a man aged 35-49 years with acute COVID-19. The sample taken for sequencing was PBMCs or T cells enriched from blood (not recorded which). V is TRBV7-2 and J is TRBJ1-2; 8 bases agree with TRBD1. CDR3 loop: CASSLGPGGWDGYTF. CDR3 nucleotide sequence: TGTGCCAGCAGCTTAGGGCCAGGGGGCTGGGATGGCTACACCTTC.